These 30 T cell receptor beta chains came from one sample sequenced in a study of chemoradiotherapy in HPV16-positive cancers. Repertoires were generated with immunoSEQ multiplex PCR, while TCRdb's copy carries only in-frame clones and drops some. The repertoire consists of 30,000 to 40,000 clones, with 75% to 85% occurring once and the leading ten covering about 5%. This material consisted of blood, taken from a patient who underwent chemoradiotherapy. The source of these receptors is a human donor with HPV-associated anogenital cancer.

The chain has TRBV5-1 and TRBJ2-5, with TRBD1 matching over 7 bases. Germline V gene lookup returns CDR1 SGHRS and CDR2 YFSETQ. This CDR3 is 14 amino acids long. After removal of 3 bases from V and 1 base from J, the junction contained 3 bases not matched to a gene. The CDR3 protein is CASSSGQLQETQYF. The CDR3 DNA sequence: TGCGCCAGCAGCTCGGGACAGCTCCAAGAGACCCAGTACTTC.

Here the CDR3 DNA reads TGTGCCAGCAGTTGGAGGCCACTTTACGAGCAGTACTTC. Translated, it gives CASSWRPLYEQYF. The V call is TRBV27, the J call TRBJ2-7; a possible D gene is TRBD2 (5 bases). The germline V gene encodes CDR1 MNHEY and CDR2 SMNVEV (reference sequence). The ends were cut back, 4 bases at V and 4 bases at J, with 11 bases in the middle. There are 13 residues in the CDR3.

This chain joins TRBV6-5 and TRBJ1-3; D ambiguous. CDR1 and CDR2 (germline): MNHEY, SVGAGI. With 4 bases removed from V and 1 base from J, the gap between germline ends came to 14 bases. The CDR3 runs 16 residues. The CDR3 sequence: CASSSTPGLSGNTIYF. The CDR3, as DNA: TGTGCCAGCAGTTCCACTCCGGGCCTTTCTGGAAACACCATATATTTT.

The CDR3 bases are TGTGCCAGCAGGGTCCTCGGCTCCTACGAGCAGTACTTC. This codes for CASRVLGSYEQYF. The genes are TRBV2 and TRBJ2-7; D is ambiguous. Germline CDR1 SNHLY, CDR2 FYNNEI. This CDR3 is built from 13 residues. V was trimmed by 6 bases and J by 0 bases, leaving 9 bases between them.

This chain joins TRBV12-5 and TRBJ2-7; TRBD1 matches at 8 bases. Germline V gene sequence: CDR1 LGHNT, CDR2 FRNRAP. The V and J ends lost 0 bases and 9 bases, in that order; junction bases with no gene match: 10. The CDR3 loop spans 15 amino acids. The CDR3 region is CASGLVHRGQGTQYF. The DNA of the CDR3 is TGTGCTAGTGGTTTGGTTCACCGTGGACAGGGAACGCAGTACTTC. Supplemented by reference TRBV12-5 and TRBJ2-7, the full variable domain reads DARVTQTPRHKVTEMGQEVTMRCQPILGHNTVFWYRQTMMQGLELLAYFRNRAPLDDSGMPKDRFSAEMPDATLATLKIQPSEPRDSAVYFCASGLVHRGQGTQYFGPGTRLTVT.

This clone was found once. The V call is TRBV7-2, the J call TRBJ1-3; D uncertain. The CDR3 runs 14 residues. Trimming took 3 bases from V and 2 from J, leaving 8 bases between them. Germline CDR1 reads SGHTA; CDR2 reads FQGNSA. The CDR3 here is CASSFAGTGNTIYF. The CDR3, as DNA: TGTGCCAGCAGCTTTGCTGGAACTGGAAACACCATATATTTT.

The chain links TRBV6-1 to TRBJ1-2, with D possibly TRBD1 on 5 matching bases. Germline CDR1 and CDR2: MNHNS and SASEGT. The V end lost 6 bases, the J end lost 2 bases, and 16 bases lay between the germline ends. This CDR3 spans 15 amino acids. CDR3 residues: CASRIMTVRNYGYTF. The DNA for the CDR3 is TGTGCCAGCAGGATAATGACAGTTAGAAACTATGGCTACACCTTC.

The genes are TRBV6-5 and TRBJ1-1; 7 nucleotides match TRBD1. The J segment lost 6 bases and the V segment lost 6 bases, leaving 7 bases of the junction unmatched. The CDR3 runs to 13 residues. Germline values: CDR1 MNHEY, CDR2 SVGAGI. In DNA form, the CDR3 reads TGTGCCAGCAGGGGGACAGTAGGGTCTGAAGCTTTCTTT. Its translation: CASRGTVGSEAFF.

The gene calls are TRBV30 and TRBJ1-1; D uncertain. Between the trimmed V and J ends, which lost 0 bases and 9 bases, there was a span of 5 bases. Germline V gene sequence: CDR1 GTSNPN, CDR2 SVGIG (reference sequence). This CDR3 is built from 10 residues. The chain's CDR3 is CAWSVLQAFF. DNA of the CDR3: TGTGCCTGGAGTGTACTTCAAGCTTTCTTT.

V gene TRBV18 combines with J gene TRBJ2-1; 10 bases map to TRBD2. CDR1 is KGHSH, CDR2 LQKENI, per germline. After removal of 4 bases from V and 9 bases from J, the junction contained 12 bases not matched to a gene. CDR3 length equals 16 residues. The CDR3 DNA follows: TGTGCCAGCTCACTATGGACTAGCGGCGACGCGGGTGAGCAGTTCTTC. Translation: CASSLWTSGDAGEQFF.

The V and J genes are TRBV27 and TRBJ1-1, with TRBD1 matching 11 bases. This CDR3 has 17 amino acids. V shed 3 bases, J shed 3 bases, and the junction held 9 bases outside the gene matches. CDR1 is MNHEY, CDR2 SMNVEV, per germline (reference sequence). The CDR3, as DNA: TGTGCCAGCAGTTTCCAACCAGGACAGGGGGCTCACACTGAAGCTTTCTTT. Its translation is CASSFQPGQGAHTEAFF.

This chain joins TRBV4-3 and TRBJ2-3, with 8 nucleotides matching TRBD2. Germline CDR1 LGHNA, CDR2 YSLEER. CDR3 length equals 15 residues. The junction had 3 bases not matched to a gene; V was cut back by 1 base and J by 3 bases. The DNA of the CDR3 is TGCGCCAGCAGCCAAGCCGGGGGGGGGACAGATACGCAGTATTTT. Its translation is CASSQAGGGTDTQYF.

About this clone: Other DNA sequences in this specimen translate into the identical CDR3. The V gene is TRBV7-9, the J gene TRBJ2-7; D is unresolved. Germline CDR1 SEHNR, CDR2 FQNEAQ (reference sequence). This CDR3 has 13 residues. V shed 5 bases and J shed 10 bases, with 18 bases lying between them. The CDR3 is CASSLRVLGEQYF. The CDR3 nucleotides read TGTGCCAGCAGCCTGCGAGTCCTGGGCGAACAGTACTTC. The variable domain in full, completed from reference TRBV7-9 and TRBJ2-7, reads DTGVSQNPRHKITKRGQNVTFRCDPISEHNRLYWYRQTLGQGPEFLTYFQNEAQLEKSRLLSDRFSAERPKGSFSTLEIQRTEQGDSAMYLCASSLRVLGEQYFGPGTRLTVT.

V gene TRBV5-5 combines with J gene TRBJ2-3; 8 bases map to TRBD1. The V gene end was trimmed by 5 bases and the J gene end by 2 bases; junction bases not matched to a gene: 16. The germline CDR1 and CDR2 sequences are SGHKS and YYEKEE (reference sequence). CDR3 length: 18 residues. The CDR3 here is CASSRVFRDRIVTDTQYF. The DNA of the CDR3 is TGTGCCAGCAGTAGGGTATTCCGGGACAGGATAGTCACAGATACGCAGTATTTT.

The V and J genes are TRBV6-5 and TRBJ1-2; no clear D gene. There are 13 residues in the CDR3. Germline V gene data show CDR1 as MNHEY and CDR2 as SVGAGI. Trimming cost V 7 bases and J 4 bases, with 13 bases left between them. The CDR3 spells CASTPDGFYGYTF. Here the CDR3 DNA reads TGTGCCAGCACCCCTGACGGGTTCTATGGCTACACCTTC.

This chain uses TRBV11-2 with TRBJ2-1, with D unclear. Looked up from germline, CDR1 is SGHAT and CDR2 is FQNNGV. CDR3 length: 14 residues. Trimming shortened V by 1 base and J by 3 bases, and 7 bases separated the two germline ends. In DNA, the CDR3 is TGTGCCAGCAGCTTAGGGGTCAGCTACAATGAGCAGTTCTTC. This codes for CASSLGVSYNEQFF. The variable domain in full, with the rest retrieved from reference TRBV11-2 and TRBJ2-1, is EAGVAQSPRYKIIEKRQSVAFWCNPISGHATLYWYQQILGQGPKLLIQFQNNGVVDDSQLPKDRFSAERLKGVDSTLKIQPAKLEDSAVYLCASSLGVSYNEQFFGPGTRLTVL.

This clone was seen just once. The chain carries TRBV7-2 and TRBJ2-7; tentatively, D is TRBD1 (6 bases). Per the germline V gene, CDR1 is SGHTA and CDR2 is FQGNSA. The CDR3 is 15 amino acids. Deletions cut 5 bases from V and 1 base from J, with 15 bases between. The CDR3: CASSAVQGSSYEQYF. CDR3 nucleotides: TGTGCCAGCAGCGCTGTGCAGGGGAGTTCCTACGAGCAGTACTTC. The entire variable domain, with the rest obtained from reference TRBV7-2 and TRBJ2-7, is as follows: GAGVSQSPSNKVTEKGKDVELRCDPISGHTALYWYRQSLGQGLEFLIYFQGNSAPDKSGLPSDRFSAERTGGSVSTLTIQRTQQEDSAVYLCASSAVQGSSYEQYFGPGTRLTVT.

The genes are TRBV7-8 and TRBJ2-1; TRBD1 aligns across 9 bases. The CDR3 extends over 15 amino acids. The V gene end was trimmed by 3 bases and the J gene end by 7 bases; junction bases not matched to a gene: 7. CDR1 is SGHVS and CDR2 is FQNEAQ in the germline V gene. CDR3 nucleotide sequence: TGTGCCAGCAGCTTCTACGGGACAGGGTTGAATGAGCAGTTCTTC. Translating it yields CASSFYGTGLNEQFF.

The chain employs TRBV5-4 and TRBJ2-3; no definite D call. The CDR3 runs 15 residues. The germline gives CDR1 SGHNT, CDR2 YYREEE (reference sequence). V lost 4 bases, J lost 0 bases, and 12 bases lay in between. CDR3 sequence: CASSPDQASTDTQYF. The CDR3 nucleotides read TGTGCCAGCAGCCCCGACCAGGCAAGCACAGATACGCAGTATTTT. Together with reference TRBV5-4 and TRBJ2-3, the CDR3 gives the full variable domain: ETGVTQSPTHLIKTRGQQVTLRCSSQSGHNTVSWYQQALGQGPQFIFQYYREEENGRGNFPPRFSGLQFPNYSSELNVNALELDDSALYLCASSPDQASTDTQYFGPGTRLTVL.

There are a few counts of this clone. The V and J genes are TRBV5-4 and TRBJ1-2; 8 bases map to TRBD1. The CDR3 length is 14 residues. J gave up 4 bases and V 5 bases, and 7 bases lay outside the gene matches. CDR1 and CDR2 (germline): SGHNT, YYREEE (reference sequence). CDR3 sequence: CASSPGQESYGYTF. In nucleotides, the CDR3 is TGTGCCAGCAGTCCGGGACAGGAGTCCTATGGCTACACCTTC. Full variable domain (remainder filled in from reference TRBV5-4 and TRBJ1-2): ETGVTQSPTHLIKTRGQQVTLRCSSQSGHNTVSWYQQALGQGPQFIFQYYREEENGRGNFPPRFSGLQFPNYSSELNVNALELDDSALYLCASSPGQESYGYTFGSGTRLTVV.

The V and J genes are TRBV30 and TRBJ2-3, with unresolved D. Looked up from germline, CDR1 is GTSNPN and CDR2 is SVGIG (reference sequence). The CDR3 consists of 11 residues. The V and J ends lost 4 bases and 4 bases respectively, with 6 bases between them. The CDR3 sequence: CAWTFADTQYF. The CDR3 bases are TGTGCCTGGACCTTCGCAGATACGCAGTATTTT.

The genes are TRBV18 and TRBJ2-5, with D possibly TRBD2 on 5 matching bases. Trimming left V 3 bases short and J 1 base short, with 9 bases between. CDR3 size: 14 residues. In germline, CDR1 is KGHSH, CDR2 LQKENI. For the CDR3, the DNA is TGTGCCAGCTCACCCGGGGTCGGCCAAGAGACCCAGTACTTC. Translated: CASSPGVGQETQYF. Full variable domain (remainder filled in from reference TRBV18 and TRBJ2-5): NAGVMQNPRHLVRRRGQEARLRCSPMKGHSHVYWYRQLPEEGLKFMVYLQKENIIDESGMPKERFSAEFPKEGPSILRIQQVVRGDSAAYFCASSPGVGQETQYFGPGTRLLVL.

The rearrangement joins TRBV7-6 to TRBJ1-3; D ambiguous. V lost 0 bases and J lost 3, with 12 bases in between. Per germline, CDR1 SGHVS and CDR2 FNYEAQ. This CDR3 spans 16 amino acids. The CDR3 DNA reads as TGTGCCAGCAGCTTAGCGGGCTCTGCTCTTGGAAACACCATATATTTT. Translated, it gives CASSLAGSALGNTIYF.

The chain joins TRBV6-1 to TRBJ1-4; D is perhaps TRBD1 (5 bases). CDR1 is MNHNS and CDR2 is SASEGT in the germline V gene. The CDR3 has 13 residues. Trimming pared 3 bases from V and 8 bases from J, leaving 10 bases between. For the CDR3, the DNA is TGTGCCAGCAGTGATCAGGGTGGAGAAAAACTGTTTTTT. Encoded protein: CASSDQGGEKLFF.

The V and J genes are TRBV19 and TRBJ1-5; D unclear. Trimming shortened V by 2 bases and J by 9 bases, and 14 bases separated the two germline ends. Germline CDR1 is LNHDA and CDR2 is SQIVND (reference sequence). This CDR3 is 14 amino acids long. CDR3 in amino acids: CASSIRADEGPQHF. The CDR3 DNA reads as TGTGCCAGTAGTATACGGGCGGACGAAGGGCCCCAGCATTTT.

V and J are TRBV7-6 and TRBJ2-3, with D perhaps TRBD1 (6 bases). The CDR3 covers 16 residues. Germline V CDR1 and CDR2: SGHVS, FNYEAQ. Trimming shortened V by 3 bases and J by 0 bases, and 13 bases separated the two germline ends. This chain's CDR3 is CASSFSGGRSTDTQYF. The CDR3, as DNA: TGTGCCAGCAGCTTTAGTGGGGGCCGGAGCACAGATACGCAGTATTTT.

The sample holds a few counts of this clone. V and J are TRBV10-3 and TRBJ2-3; no clear D. CDR1 and CDR2 from the germline V gene are ENHRY and SYGVKD. Trimming left V 6 bases short and J 2 bases short, with 9 bases between. The CDR3 has 13 amino acids. The CDR3 protein is CAISESNTDTQYF. The CDR3 nucleotides are TGTGCCATCAGCGAATCCAACACAGATACGCAGTATTTT.

The rearrangement uses TRBV29-1 and TRBJ2-7; weak D call: TRBD1 (5 bases). V was cut by 2 bases and J by 12 bases, with 14 bases left in between. The CDR3 is made up of 11 amino acids. Germline loops: CDR1 SQVTM, CDR2 ANQGSEA. The CDR3 nucleotides are TGCAGCGTTGAATCAGGGTACGGTACGTACTTC. This codes for CSVESGYGTYF.

The chain recombines TRBV6-5 with TRBJ2-1, with no clear D. V lost 0 bases, J lost 5 bases, and 14 bases lay in between. The germline V gene encodes CDR1 MNHEY and CDR2 SVGAGI. The CDR3 covers 16 residues. The CDR3 nucleotides are TGTGCCAGCAGTTACTCGAGGCTCCAGCTCCACAATGAGCAGTTCTTC. It yields the protein CASSYSRLQLHNEQFF.

The chain carries TRBV14 and TRBJ2-7, with D maybe TRBD2 (6 bases). Trimming cost V 1 base and J 6 bases, with 16 bases left between them. This CDR3 has 15 residues. Per germline, CDR1 SGHDN and CDR2 FVKESK. The CDR3 coding sequence is TGTGCCAGCAGCCAAGCTCTCTTCTCCGGGAGCGAGCAGTACTTC. Protein sequence: CASSQALFSGSEQYF.